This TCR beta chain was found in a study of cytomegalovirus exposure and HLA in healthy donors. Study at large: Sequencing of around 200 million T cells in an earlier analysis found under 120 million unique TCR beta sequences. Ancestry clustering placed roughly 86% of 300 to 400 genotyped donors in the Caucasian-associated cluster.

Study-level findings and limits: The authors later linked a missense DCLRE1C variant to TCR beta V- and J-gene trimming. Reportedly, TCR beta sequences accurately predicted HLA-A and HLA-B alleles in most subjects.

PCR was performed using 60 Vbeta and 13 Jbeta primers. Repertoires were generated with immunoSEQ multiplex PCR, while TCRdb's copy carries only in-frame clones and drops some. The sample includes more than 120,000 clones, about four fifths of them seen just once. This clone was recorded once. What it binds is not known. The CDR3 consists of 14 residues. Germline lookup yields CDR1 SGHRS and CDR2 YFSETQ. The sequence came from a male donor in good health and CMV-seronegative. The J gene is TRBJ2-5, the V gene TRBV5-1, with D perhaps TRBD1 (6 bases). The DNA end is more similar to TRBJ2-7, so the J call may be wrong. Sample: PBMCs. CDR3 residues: CASSLAAGVGEQYF. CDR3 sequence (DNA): TGCGCCAGCAGCTTGGCGGCAGGGGTGGGCGAGCAGTACTTC.